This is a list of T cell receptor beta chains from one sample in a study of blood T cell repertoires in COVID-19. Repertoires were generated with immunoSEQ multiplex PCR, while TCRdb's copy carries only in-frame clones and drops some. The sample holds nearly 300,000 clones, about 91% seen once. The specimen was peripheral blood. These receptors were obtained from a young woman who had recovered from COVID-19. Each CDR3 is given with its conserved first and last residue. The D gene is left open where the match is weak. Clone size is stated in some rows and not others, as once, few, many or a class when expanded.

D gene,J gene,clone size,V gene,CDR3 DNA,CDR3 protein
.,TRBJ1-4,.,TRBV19,TGTGCCAGTAGGGGTCGGACAGTTGGGGATGAAAAACTGTTTTTT,CASRGRTVGDEKLFF
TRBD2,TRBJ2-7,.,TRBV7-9,TGTGCCAGCAGACCGAAACCCTTGTCTAGCGGGGGTTCCTACGAGCAGTACTTC,CASRPKPLSSGGSYEQYF
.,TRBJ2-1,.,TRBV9,TGTGCCAGCAGCTCCCCCCAGGGCAATGAGCAGTTCTTC,CASSSPQGNEQFF
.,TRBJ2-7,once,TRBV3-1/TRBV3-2,TGTGCCAGCAGCCAAGACCCTCGGTACGAGCAGTACTTC,CASSQDPRYEQYF
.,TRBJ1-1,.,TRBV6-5,TGTGCCAGCATATCAGGGCGAGTGAACACTGAAGCTTTCTTT,CASISGRVNTEAFF
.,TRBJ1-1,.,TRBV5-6,TGTGCCAGCAGCGCAGGAGGGGCTGGCACTGAAGCTTTCTTT,CASSAGGAGTEAFF
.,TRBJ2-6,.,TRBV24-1,TGTGCCACCAGTGAGGGAAGACCGCGACAGTTCTCCGGGGCCAACGTCCTGACTTTC,CATSEGRPRQFSGANVLTF
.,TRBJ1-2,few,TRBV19,TGTGCCAGTAGTATAGTTCCAGGAATCTACGGCTACACCTTC,CASSIVPGIYGYTF
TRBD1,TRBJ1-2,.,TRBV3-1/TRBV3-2,TGTGCCAGCAGCCAAGGGGACAGGGGAGACGGCTACACCTTC,CASSQGDRGDGYTF
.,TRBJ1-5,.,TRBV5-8,TGTGCCAGCAGCTTGGGACAGGAGAATCAGCCCCAGCATTTT,CASSLGQENQPQHF
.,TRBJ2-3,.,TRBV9,TGTGCCAGCAGCACTCGGACTGCCACAGATACGCAGTATTTT,CASSTRTATDTQYF
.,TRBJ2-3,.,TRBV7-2,TGTGCCAGCAGCTTAGAGATTGGGGGGGGCCTCCCTAGCACAGATACGCAGTATTTT,CASSLEIGGGLPSTDTQYF
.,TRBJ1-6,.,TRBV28,TGTGCCAGCAAAAGGGGGAGCTCCTATAATTCACCCCTCCACTTT,CASKRGSSYNSPLHF
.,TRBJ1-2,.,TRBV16,TGTGCCAGCAGCCAATCGCCGGGAAGCTATGGCTACACCTTC,CASSQSPGSYGYTF
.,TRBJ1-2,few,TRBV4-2,TGTGCCAGCAGCCAAGATGACAGTGGAAACTATGGCTACACCTTC,CASSQDDSGNYGYTF
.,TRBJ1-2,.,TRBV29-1,TGCAGCGTTGAAGGCGGTACGGGCTATGGCTACACCTTC,CSVEGGTGYGYTF
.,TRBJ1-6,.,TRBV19,TGTGCCAGTAGGAGCGACAGAAATTCACCCCTCCACTTT,CASRSDRNSPLHF
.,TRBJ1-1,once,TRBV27,TGTGCCAGCAGTTTATCGGGAGACACTGAAGCTTTCTTT,CASSLSGDTEAFF
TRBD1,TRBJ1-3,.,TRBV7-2,TGTGCCAGCAGCTTAGCACAGGGGACTGGAAACACCATATATTTT,CASSLAQGTGNTIYF
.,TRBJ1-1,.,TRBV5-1,TGCGCCAGCAGCTTGACGGGACACACGAACACTGAAGCTTTCTTT,CASSLTGHTNTEAFF
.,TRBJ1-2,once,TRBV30,TGTGCCTGGACTACTAAAACACTTCCTGGCTACACCTTC,CAWTTKTLPGYTF
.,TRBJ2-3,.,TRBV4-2,TGTGCCAGCAGCCAAGAGTCCTTCACAGATACGCAGTATTTT,CASSQESFTDTQYF
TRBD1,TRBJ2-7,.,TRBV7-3,TGTGCCAGCAGCTTAAGTGGGACAGGGTACTACGAGCAGTACTTC,CASSLSGTGYYEQYF
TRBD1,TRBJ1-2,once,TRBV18,TGTGCCAGCTCACTGACGACAGGGGCGGACTATGGCTACACCTTC,CASSLTTGADYGYTF
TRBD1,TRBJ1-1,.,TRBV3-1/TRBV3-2,TGTGCCAGCAGCAAACTCGACAGGGGGACTGAAGCTTTCTTT,CASSKLDRGTEAFF
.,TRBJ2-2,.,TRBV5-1,TGCGCCAGCAGCCTCCGCCCAGGGGCGGACGGGGAGCTGTTTTTT,CASSLRPGADGELFF
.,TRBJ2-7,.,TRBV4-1,TGCGCCAGCAGCCAACTATTGATGGACGAGCAGTACTTC,CASSQLLMDEQYF
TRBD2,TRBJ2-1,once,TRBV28,TGTGCCAGCAGTTTATATTCCGGGGGGGTCTACAATGAGCAGTTCTTC,CASSLYSGGVYNEQFF
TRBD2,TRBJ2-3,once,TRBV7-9,TGTGCCAGCAGCTTGGGACTAGCGGGGAATAGAGATACGCAGTATTTT,CASSLGLAGNRDTQYF
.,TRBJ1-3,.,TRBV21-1,TGTGCCAGCAGCAAAGTTGGCGGTCGGAGGGAATCTGGAAACACCATATATTTT,CASSKVGGRRESGNTIYF
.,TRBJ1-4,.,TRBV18,TGTGCCAGCTCACCGGTGGCACCAGCAACTAATGAAAAACTGTTTTTT,CASSPVAPATNEKLFF
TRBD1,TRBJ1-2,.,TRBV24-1,TGTGCCACCAGTGATGCCACAGGGGAGGCGGACTATGGCTACACCTTC,CATSDATGEADYGYTF
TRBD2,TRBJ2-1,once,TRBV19,TGTGCCAGTAGTACGCGACGGGAGGGCAATGAGCAGTTCTTC,CASSTRREGNEQFF
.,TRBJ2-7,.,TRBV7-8,TGTGCCAGCAGCCGTTCTAATGGCTACGAGCAGTACTTC,CASSRSNGYEQYF
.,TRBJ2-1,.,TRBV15,TGTGCCACCAGCGGCCCAGGACGGAGGAGCTCCTACAATGAGCAGTTCTTC,CATSGPGRRSSYNEQFF
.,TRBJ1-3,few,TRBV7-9,TGTGCCAGCAGCTTAGCGACTCCCAGCGCTGGAAACACCATATATTTT,CASSLATPSAGNTIYF
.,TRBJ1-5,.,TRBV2,TGTGCCAGCGCTGCAGGGTCAGGGTATAGCAATCAGCCCCAGCATTTT,CASAAGSGYSNQPQHF
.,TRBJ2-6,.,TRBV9,TGTGCCAGCAGCGTAGTATACTCCTCCGGGGCCAACGTCCTGACTTTC,CASSVVYSSGANVLTF
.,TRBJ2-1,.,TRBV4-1,TGCGCCAGCAGCCAAGGAGCGGCCCCTAACAATGAGCAGTTCTTC,CASSQGAAPNNEQFF
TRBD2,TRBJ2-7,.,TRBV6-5,TGTGCCAGCAGTACCACGGGAGGGTTCGAGCAGTACTTC,CASSTTGGFEQYF
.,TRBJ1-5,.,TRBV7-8,TGTGCCAGCAGCTTAGAAGGGGTCCAAATTTATAGCAATCAGCCCCAGCATTTT,CASSLEGVQIYSNQPQHF
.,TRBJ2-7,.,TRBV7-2,TGTGCCAGCTCAGAGGGCGCCTACGAGCAGTACTTC,CASSEGAYEQYF
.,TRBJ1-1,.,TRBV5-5,TGTGCCAGCAGCTTGTCCTCAACCCGGGACATAGAGAACACTGAAGCTTTCTTT,CASSLSSTRDIENTEAFF
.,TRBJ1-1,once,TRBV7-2,TGTGCCAGCAGCTTATGGGGCAGTGAAGCTTTCTTT,CASSLWGSEAFF
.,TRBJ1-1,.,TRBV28,TGTGCCAGCAGATTGGGACAGAACACTGAAGCTTTCTTT,CASRLGQNTEAFF
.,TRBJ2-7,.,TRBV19,TGTGCCAGTAGCAAGGGGCAGTCTTACGAGCAGTACTTC,CASSKGQSYEQYF
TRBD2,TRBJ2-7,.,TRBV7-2,TGTGCCAGCAGCTTAGTTTACGGGGGGGCCTACGAGCAGTACTTC,CASSLVYGGAYEQYF
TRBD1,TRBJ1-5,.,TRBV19,TGTGCCAGTAGTACTCCCCCGGGACAGGGGAATCAGCCCCAGCATTTT,CASSTPPGQGNQPQHF
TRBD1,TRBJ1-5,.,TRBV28,TGTGCCAGCAGTTTAACCGGGACAGGGGGGGGAAGCAATCAGCCCCAGCATTTT,CASSLTGTGGGSNQPQHF
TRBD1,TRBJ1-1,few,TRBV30,TGTGCCTGGGACAGGGAGTTTCTGATGAACACTGAAGCTTTCTTT,CAWDREFLMNTEAFF
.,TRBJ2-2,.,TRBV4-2,TGTGCCAGCAGCCAAGATTTTACAGGGACCGGGGAGCTGTTTTTT,CASSQDFTGTGELFF
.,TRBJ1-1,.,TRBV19,TGTGCCAGTAGTATAAGCAGGGACACTGAAGCTTTCTTT,CASSISRDTEAFF